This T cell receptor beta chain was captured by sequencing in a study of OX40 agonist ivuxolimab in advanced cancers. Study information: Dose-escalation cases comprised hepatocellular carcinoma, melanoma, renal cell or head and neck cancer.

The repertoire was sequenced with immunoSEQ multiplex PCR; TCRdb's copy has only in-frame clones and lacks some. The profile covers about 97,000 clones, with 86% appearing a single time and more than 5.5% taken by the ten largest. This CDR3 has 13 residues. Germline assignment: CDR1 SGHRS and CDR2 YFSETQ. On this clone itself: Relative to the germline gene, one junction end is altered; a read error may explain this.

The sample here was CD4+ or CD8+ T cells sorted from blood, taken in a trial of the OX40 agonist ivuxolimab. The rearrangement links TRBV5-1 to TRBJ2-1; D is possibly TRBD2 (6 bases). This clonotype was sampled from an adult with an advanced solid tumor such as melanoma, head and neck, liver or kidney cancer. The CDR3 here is CASSWDSNNEQFF. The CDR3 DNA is TGCGCCAGCAGTTGGGACTCCAACAATGAGCAGTTCTTC.